This T cell receptor (beta chain) was sequenced during a study of cytomegalovirus exposure and HLA in healthy donors. Background on the study: Most donors, roughly 77% of 398 genotyped, fell in the Caucasian-associated ancestry cluster. General study results and limits: A prior analysis recorded that most TCR beta V segments were productive about 87% or about 30% of the time. CMV antigen specificity was confirmed in vitro for a few CMV-associated chains.

Primers for the PCR totalled 60 Vbeta and 13 Jbeta. Here immunoSEQ multiplex PCR was the method, and the copy in TCRdb shows in-frame clones only, minus some. The table records about 140,000 clones, about four fifths of them present only once. The donors were healthy bone marrow donors. Of note for this clone: Antigen specificity is unknown.

With V trimmed by 5 bases and J by 3 bases, 4 bases remained unmatched. The CDR3 covers 14 residues. Germline lookup yields CDR1 LNHDA and CDR2 SQIVND (reference sequence). The sequence was obtained from a man in his forties or fifties in good health and CMV-seronegative. V usage is TRBV19 and J usage is TRBJ1-5, with 7 bases matching TRBD1. What was sequenced was PBMCs. The CDR3 is CASSPGTVNQPQHF. The CDR3 region has the DNA TGTGCCAGTAGTCCAGGGACAGTCAATCAGCCCCAGCATTTT.